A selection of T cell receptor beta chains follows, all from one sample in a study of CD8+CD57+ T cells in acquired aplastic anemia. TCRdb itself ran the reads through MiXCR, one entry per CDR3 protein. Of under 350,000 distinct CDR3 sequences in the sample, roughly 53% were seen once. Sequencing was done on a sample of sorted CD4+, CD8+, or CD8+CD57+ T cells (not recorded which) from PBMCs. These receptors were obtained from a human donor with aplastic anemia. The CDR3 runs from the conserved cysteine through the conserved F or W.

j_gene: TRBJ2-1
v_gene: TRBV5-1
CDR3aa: CASSLGGGGVSNEQFF

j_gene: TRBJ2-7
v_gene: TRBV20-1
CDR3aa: CSASWGGGASEQYF

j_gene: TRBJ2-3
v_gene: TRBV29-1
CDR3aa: CSAGPLGDTQYF

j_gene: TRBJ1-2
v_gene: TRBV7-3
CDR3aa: CASSKGTDHYTF

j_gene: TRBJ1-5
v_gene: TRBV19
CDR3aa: CASRPRGSGGDYSNQPQHF

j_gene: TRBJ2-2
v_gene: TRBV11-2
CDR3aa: CASSFVGGELFF

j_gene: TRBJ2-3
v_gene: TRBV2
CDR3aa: CASRPGLAGDADTQYF

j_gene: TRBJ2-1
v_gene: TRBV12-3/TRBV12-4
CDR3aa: CASSLDGYNEQFF

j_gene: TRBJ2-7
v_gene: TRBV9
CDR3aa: CASSVAPDRYEQYF

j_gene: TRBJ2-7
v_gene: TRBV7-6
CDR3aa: CASSLEELAGYTSFSYEQYF

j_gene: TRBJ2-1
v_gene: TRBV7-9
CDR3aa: CASSLRATGTSWYNERFF

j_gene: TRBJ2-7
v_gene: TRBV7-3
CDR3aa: CASSILADPSYEQYF

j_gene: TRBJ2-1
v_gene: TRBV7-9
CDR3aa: CASSLESRGQRFF

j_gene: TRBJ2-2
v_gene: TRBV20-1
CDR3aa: CSALRGADGELFF

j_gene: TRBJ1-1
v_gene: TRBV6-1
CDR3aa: CASSGWGATEAFF

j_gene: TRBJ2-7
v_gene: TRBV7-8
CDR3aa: CASSSRRDWSYEQYF

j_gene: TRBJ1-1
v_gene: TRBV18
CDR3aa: CASSSNRDTEAFF

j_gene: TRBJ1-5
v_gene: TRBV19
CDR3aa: CASSPPLKGRNQPQHF

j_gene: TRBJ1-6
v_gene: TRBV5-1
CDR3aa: CASSLGGSSSYNSPLHF

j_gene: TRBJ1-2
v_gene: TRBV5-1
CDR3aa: CASSPGQGGAYGYTF

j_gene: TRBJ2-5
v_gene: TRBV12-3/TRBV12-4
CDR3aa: CASSASGTGVAETQYF

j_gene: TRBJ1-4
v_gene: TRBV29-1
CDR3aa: CSVVAGLDEKLFF

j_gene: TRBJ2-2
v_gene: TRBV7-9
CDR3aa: CASSFEGGSSTGELFF

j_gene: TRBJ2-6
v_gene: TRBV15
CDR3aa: CATSRPDSKFSGANVLTF

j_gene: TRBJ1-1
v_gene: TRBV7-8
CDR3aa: CASSLGLQGTEAFF

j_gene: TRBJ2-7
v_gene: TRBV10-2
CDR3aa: CASCGPGTKEQYF

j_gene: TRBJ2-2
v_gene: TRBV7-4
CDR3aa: CASSLGLAGGNTGELFF

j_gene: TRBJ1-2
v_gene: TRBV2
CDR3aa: CASSPSSTNGYTF

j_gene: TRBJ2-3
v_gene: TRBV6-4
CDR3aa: CASSDGGSTDTQYF

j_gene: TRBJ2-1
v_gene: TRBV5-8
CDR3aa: CASGPTGSYNEQFF

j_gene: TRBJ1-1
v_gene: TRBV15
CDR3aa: CATSRDRGYTEAFF

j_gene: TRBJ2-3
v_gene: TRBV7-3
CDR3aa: CASSSGYRTDTQYF

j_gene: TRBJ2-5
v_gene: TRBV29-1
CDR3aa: CSVEGGQETQYF

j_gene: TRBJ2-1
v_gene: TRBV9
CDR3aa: CASSTGQTYNEQFF

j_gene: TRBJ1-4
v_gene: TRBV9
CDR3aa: CASSVATGKGTNEKLFF

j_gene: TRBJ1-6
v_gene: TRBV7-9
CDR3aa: CASSFSGTGNSPLHF

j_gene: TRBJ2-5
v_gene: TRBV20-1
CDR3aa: CSARDSRETQYF

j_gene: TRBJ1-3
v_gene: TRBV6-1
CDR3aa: CASSEADLPLSGNTIYF

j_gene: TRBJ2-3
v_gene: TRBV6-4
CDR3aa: CASSEANTDTQYF

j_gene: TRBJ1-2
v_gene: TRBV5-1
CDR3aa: CASSFGGNYGYTF

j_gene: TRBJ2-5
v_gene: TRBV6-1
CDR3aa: CASSDRTQETQYF

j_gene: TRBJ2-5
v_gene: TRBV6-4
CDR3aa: CASSDPRLAGGAQYF

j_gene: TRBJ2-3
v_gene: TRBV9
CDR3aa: CASSLAGRTTDTQYF

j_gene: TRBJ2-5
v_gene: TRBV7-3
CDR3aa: CASSLGLQVTTQYF

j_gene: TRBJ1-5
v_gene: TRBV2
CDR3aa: CASSASRRSNQPQHF

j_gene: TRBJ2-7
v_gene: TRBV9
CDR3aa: CASSVGQTYEQYF

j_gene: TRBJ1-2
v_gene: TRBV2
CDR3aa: CASSADRGRSYTF

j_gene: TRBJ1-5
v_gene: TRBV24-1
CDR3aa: CATSDPSGLQPQHF

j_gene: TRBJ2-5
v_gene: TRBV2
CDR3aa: CASSEDGTVLQETQYF

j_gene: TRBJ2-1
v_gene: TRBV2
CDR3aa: CASRVGERENNEQFF

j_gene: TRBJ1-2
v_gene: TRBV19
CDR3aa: CASAPTGDYGYTF

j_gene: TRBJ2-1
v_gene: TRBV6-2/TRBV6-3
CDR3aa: CASRGQGARDEQFF

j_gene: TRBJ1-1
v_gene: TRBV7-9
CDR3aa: CASSSWDTTEAFF